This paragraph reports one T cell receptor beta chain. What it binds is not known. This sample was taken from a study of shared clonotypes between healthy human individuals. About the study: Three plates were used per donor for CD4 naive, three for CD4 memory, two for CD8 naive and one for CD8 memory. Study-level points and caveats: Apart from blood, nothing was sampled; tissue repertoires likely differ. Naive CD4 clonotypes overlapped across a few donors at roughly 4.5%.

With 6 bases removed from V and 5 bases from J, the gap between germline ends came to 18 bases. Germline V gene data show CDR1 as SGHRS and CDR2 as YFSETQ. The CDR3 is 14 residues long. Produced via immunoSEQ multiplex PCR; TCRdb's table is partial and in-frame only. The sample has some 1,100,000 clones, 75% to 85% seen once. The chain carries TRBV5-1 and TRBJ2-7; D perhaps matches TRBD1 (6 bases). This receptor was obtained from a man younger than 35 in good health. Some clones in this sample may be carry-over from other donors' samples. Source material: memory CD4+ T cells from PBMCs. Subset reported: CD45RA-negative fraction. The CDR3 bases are TGCGCCAGCAAGATAGGGGGTTTTGAGGACGAGCAGTACTTC. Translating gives CASKIGGFEDEQYF.